A selection of T cell receptor beta chains follows, all from one sample in a study of blood T cell repertoires in COVID-19. Produced via immunoSEQ multiplex PCR; TCRdb's table is partial and in-frame only. The table includes 120,000 to 150,000 clones, around four fifths detected once. Sequenced sample: peripheral blood. Every receptor here comes from a woman aged 40 to 55 with active or convalescent COVID-19. Each CDR3 is given with its conserved first and last residue. The D gene is left open where the match is weak. Size values are once, few and many counts, or a class for expanded clones, and some rows have none.

j_call: TRBJ1-2; d_call: TRBD1; clone_size: NA; v_call: TRBV19; cdr3_aa: CASSRQGGGTYGYTF; cdr3_nt: TGTGCCAGTAGTCGACAGGGGGGAGGGACCTATGGCTACACCTTC
j_call: TRBJ1-1; d_call: NA; clone_size: NA; v_call: TRBV28; cdr3_aa: CASSLARGTEAFF; cdr3_nt: TGTGCCAGCAGTTTAGCCCGGGGCACTGAAGCTTTCTTT
j_call: TRBJ1-2; d_call: TRBD1; clone_size: NA; v_call: TRBV2; cdr3_aa: CASFGTGDFRYTF; cdr3_nt: TGTGCCAGTTTCGGGACAGGGGATTTTCGCTACACCTTC
j_call: TRBJ2-5; d_call: NA; clone_size: NA; v_call: TRBV6-5; cdr3_aa: CASSFLYQETQYF; cdr3_nt: TGTGCCAGCAGTTTTCTGTACCAAGAGACCCAGTACTTC
j_call: TRBJ2-1; d_call: TRBD2; clone_size: NA; v_call: TRBV27; cdr3_aa: CASSLVGAGGYNEQFF; cdr3_nt: TGTGCCAGCAGTTTAGTTGGAGCGGGGGGGTACAATGAGCAGTTCTTC
j_call: TRBJ1-1; d_call: NA; clone_size: NA; v_call: TRBV28; cdr3_aa: CASREGWTEAFF; cdr3_nt: TGTGCCAGCAGGGAGGGGTGGACTGAAGCTTTCTTT
j_call: TRBJ1-1; d_call: NA; clone_size: NA; v_call: TRBV2; cdr3_aa: CASSERRKTEAFF; cdr3_nt: TGTGCCAGCAGTGAACGGAGGAAAACTGAAGCTTTCTTT
j_call: TRBJ2-7; d_call: NA; clone_size: NA; v_call: TRBV3-1/TRBV3-2; cdr3_aa: CASSQGQGQYF; cdr3_nt: TGTGCCAGCAGCCAAGGGCAGGGGCAGTACTTC
j_call: TRBJ2-1; d_call: TRBD1; clone_size: NA; v_call: TRBV28; cdr3_aa: CASRGGREQFF; cdr3_nt: TGTGCCAGCAGAGGGGGCCGCGAGCAGTTCTTC
j_call: TRBJ2-5; d_call: TRBD2; clone_size: NA; v_call: TRBV27; cdr3_aa: CASSFLAGVGTETQYF; cdr3_nt: TGTGCCAGCAGTTTCCTGGCGGGAGTTGGTACGGAGACCCAGTACTTC
j_call: TRBJ1-5; d_call: NA; clone_size: NA; v_call: TRBV6-2/TRBV6-3; cdr3_aa: CASSQEPQSVSPQHF; cdr3_nt: TGTGCCAGCAGTCAGGAACCCCAATCAGTATCGCCCCAGCATTTT
j_call: TRBJ1-2; d_call: NA; clone_size: NA; v_call: TRBV19; cdr3_aa: CASSVERGYGYTF; cdr3_nt: TGTGCCAGTAGTGTCGAGCGGGGGTATGGCTACACCTTC
j_call: TRBJ1-4; d_call: NA; clone_size: NA; v_call: TRBV11-2; cdr3_aa: CASRKAGRLTEKLFF; cdr3_nt: TGTGCCAGCAGGAAAGCAGGGCGTTTGACAGAAAAACTGTTTTTT
j_call: TRBJ1-5; d_call: NA; clone_size: NA; v_call: TRBV7-9; cdr3_aa: CASSLGGTNQPQHF; cdr3_nt: TGTGCCAGCAGCTTAGGGGGCACGAATCAGCCCCAGCATTTT
j_call: TRBJ1-4; d_call: NA; clone_size: NA; v_call: TRBV7-9; cdr3_aa: CASSPQGLGYEKLFF; cdr3_nt: TGTGCCAGCAGCCCTCAGGGATTAGGGTATGAAAAACTGTTTTTT
j_call: TRBJ2-7; d_call: TRBD2; clone_size: NA; v_call: TRBV28; cdr3_aa: CASSFGGASYEQYF; cdr3_nt: TGTGCCAGCAGTTTCGGGGGGGCAAGCTACGAGCAGTACTTC
j_call: TRBJ2-3; d_call: TRBD2; clone_size: NA; v_call: TRBV5-1; cdr3_aa: CASSLGLAGGTQYF; cdr3_nt: TGCGCCAGCAGCTTGGGACTAGCGGGGGGTACGCAGTATTTT
j_call: TRBJ1-6; d_call: TRBD1; clone_size: NA; v_call: TRBV10-2; cdr3_aa: CASSDRGQVNSPLHF; cdr3_nt: TGCGCCAGCAGTGATAGAGGACAGGTTAATTCACCCCTCCACTTT
j_call: TRBJ1-1; d_call: NA; clone_size: few; v_call: TRBV27; cdr3_aa: CASSLEGVGTEAFF; cdr3_nt: TGTGCCAGCAGTTTAGAGGGGGTGGGGACTGAAGCTTTCTTT
j_call: TRBJ2-5; d_call: NA; clone_size: NA; v_call: TRBV7-2; cdr3_aa: CASSSWGGAQYF; cdr3_nt: TGTGCCAGCAGCTCCTGGGGCGGGGCCCAGTACTTC
j_call: TRBJ1-1; d_call: TRBD1; clone_size: NA; v_call: TRBV6-5; cdr3_aa: CASRRDRTEAFF; cdr3_nt: TGTGCCAGCAGGAGGGACAGAACTGAAGCTTTCTTT
j_call: TRBJ1-1; d_call: TRBD1; clone_size: NA; v_call: TRBV27; cdr3_aa: CASAGTDNTEAFF; cdr3_nt: TGTGCCAGCGCCGGGACAGATAACACTGAAGCTTTCTTT
j_call: TRBJ1-2; d_call: NA; clone_size: NA; v_call: TRBV27; cdr3_aa: CASSLSRVSNYGYTF; cdr3_nt: TGTGCCAGCAGTTTATCACGGGTCAGTAACTATGGCTACACCTTC
j_call: TRBJ2-1; d_call: NA; clone_size: NA; v_call: TRBV19; cdr3_aa: CASSISGSLGYRNEQFF; cdr3_nt: TGTGCCAGTAGTATATCGGGGTCATTGGGCTACCGAAATGAGCAGTTCTTC
j_call: TRBJ1-1; d_call: NA; clone_size: NA; v_call: TRBV9; cdr3_aa: CASSVDGNTEAFF; cdr3_nt: TGTGCCAGCAGCGTAGACGGGAACACTGAAGCTTTCTTT
j_call: TRBJ1-1; d_call: TRBD1; clone_size: NA; v_call: TRBV5-1; cdr3_aa: CASSPRQGRSEAFF; cdr3_nt: TGCGCCAGCAGCCCGAGACAGGGTAGGTCTGAAGCTTTCTTT
j_call: TRBJ2-3; d_call: NA; clone_size: NA; v_call: TRBV6-5; cdr3_aa: CASSYSGSWTEDTQYF; cdr3_nt: TGTGCCAGCAGTTATAGCGGCAGCTGGACGGAAGATACGCAGTATTTT